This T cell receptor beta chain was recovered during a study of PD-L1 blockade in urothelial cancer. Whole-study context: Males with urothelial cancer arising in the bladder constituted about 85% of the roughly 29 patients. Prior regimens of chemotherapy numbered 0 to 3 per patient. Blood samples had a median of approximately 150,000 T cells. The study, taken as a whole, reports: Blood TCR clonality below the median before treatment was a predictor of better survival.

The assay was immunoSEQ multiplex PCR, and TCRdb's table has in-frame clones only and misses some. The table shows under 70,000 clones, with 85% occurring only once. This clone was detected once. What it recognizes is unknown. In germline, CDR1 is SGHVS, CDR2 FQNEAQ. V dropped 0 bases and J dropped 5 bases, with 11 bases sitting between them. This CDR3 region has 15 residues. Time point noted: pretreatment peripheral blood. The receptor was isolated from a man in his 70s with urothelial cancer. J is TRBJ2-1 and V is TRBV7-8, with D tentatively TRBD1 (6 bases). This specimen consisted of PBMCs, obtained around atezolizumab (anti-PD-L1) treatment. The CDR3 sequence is CASSLAGTPNNEQFF. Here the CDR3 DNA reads TGTGCCAGCAGCTTAGCCGGGACACCCAACAATGAGCAGTTCTTC. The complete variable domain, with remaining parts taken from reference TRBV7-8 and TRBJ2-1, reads GAGVSQSPRYKVAKRGQDVALRCDPISGHVSLFWYQQALGQGPEFLTYFQNEAQLDKSGLPSDRFFAERPEGSVSTLKIQRTQQEDSAVYLCASSLAGTPNNEQFFGPGTRLTVL.